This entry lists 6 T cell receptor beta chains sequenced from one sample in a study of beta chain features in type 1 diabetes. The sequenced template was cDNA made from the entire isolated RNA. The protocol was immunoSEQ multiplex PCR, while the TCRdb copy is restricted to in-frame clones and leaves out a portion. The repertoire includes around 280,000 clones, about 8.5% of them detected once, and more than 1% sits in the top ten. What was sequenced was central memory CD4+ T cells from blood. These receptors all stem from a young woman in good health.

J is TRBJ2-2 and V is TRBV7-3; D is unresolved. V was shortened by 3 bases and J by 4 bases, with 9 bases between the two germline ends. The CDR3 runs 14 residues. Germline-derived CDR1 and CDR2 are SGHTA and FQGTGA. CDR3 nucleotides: TGTGCCAGCAGCTTGCTCTCGACCACCGGGGAGCTGTTTTTT. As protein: CASSLLSTTGELFF.

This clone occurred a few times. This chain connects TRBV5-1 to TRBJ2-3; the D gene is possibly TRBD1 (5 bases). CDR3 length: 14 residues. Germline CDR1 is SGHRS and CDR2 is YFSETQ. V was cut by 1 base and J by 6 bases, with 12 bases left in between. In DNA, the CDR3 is TGCGCCAGCAGCTTGTTGACAGCATCCGATACGCAGTATTTT. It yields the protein CASSLLTASDTQYF.

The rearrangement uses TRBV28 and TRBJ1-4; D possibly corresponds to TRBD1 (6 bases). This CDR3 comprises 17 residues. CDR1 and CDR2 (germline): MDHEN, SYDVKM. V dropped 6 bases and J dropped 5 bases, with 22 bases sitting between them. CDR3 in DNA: TGTGCCAGCAGCAGTGGGGGCTATACAGGCCTCAATGAAAAACTGTTTTTT. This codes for CASSSGGYTGLNEKLFF.

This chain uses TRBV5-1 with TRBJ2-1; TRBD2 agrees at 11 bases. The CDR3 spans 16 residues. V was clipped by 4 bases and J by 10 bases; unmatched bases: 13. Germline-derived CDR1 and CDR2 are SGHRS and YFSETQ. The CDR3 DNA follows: TGCGCCAGCAGCCCAGGTTCTAGCGGGGGGACCCAAGAGCAGTTCTTC. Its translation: CASSPGSSGGTQEQFF.

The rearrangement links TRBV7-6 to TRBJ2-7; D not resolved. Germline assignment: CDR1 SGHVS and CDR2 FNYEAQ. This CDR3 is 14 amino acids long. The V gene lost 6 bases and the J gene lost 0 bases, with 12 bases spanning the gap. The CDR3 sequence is CASSPAPFSYEQYV. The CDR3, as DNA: TGTGCCAGCAGTCCAGCACCGTTCTCCTACGAGCAGTACGTC.

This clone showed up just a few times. The CDR3 region has the DNA TGCGCCAGCAGCGAGGGACAGGGTATACAGCAGTACTTC. Its translation is CASSEGQGIQQYF. The chain uses TRBV5-1 and TRBJ2-7, with 9 bases that match TRBD1. CDR1 and CDR2 (germline): SGHRS, YFSETQ. The CDR3 has 13 residues. With 4 bases clipped from V and 8 bases from J, the junction kept 7 bases outside the gene matches.